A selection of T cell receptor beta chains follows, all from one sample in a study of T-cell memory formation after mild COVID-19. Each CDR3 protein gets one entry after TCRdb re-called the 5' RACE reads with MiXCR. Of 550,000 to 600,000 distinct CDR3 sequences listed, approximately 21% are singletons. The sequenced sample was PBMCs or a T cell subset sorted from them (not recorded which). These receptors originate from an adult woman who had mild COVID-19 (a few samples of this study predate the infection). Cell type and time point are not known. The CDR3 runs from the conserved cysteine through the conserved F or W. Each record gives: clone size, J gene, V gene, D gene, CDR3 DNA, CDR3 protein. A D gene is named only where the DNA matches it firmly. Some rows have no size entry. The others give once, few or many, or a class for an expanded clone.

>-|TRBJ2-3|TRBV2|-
TGTGCCAGCAGTGCCATCATCCTAGCCGCCAAGACAGATACGCAGTATTTT
CASSAIILAAKTDTQYF
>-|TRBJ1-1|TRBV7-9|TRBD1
TGTGCCAGCAGCCTGAACCGGACAGGGGGATATCGGTTGAACACTGAAGCTTTCTTT
CASSLNRTGGYRLNTEAFF
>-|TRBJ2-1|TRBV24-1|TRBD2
TGTGCCACCAGTTCCCAGCCTATAGCGGGAGAAAGCAATGAGCAGTTCTTC
CATSSQPIAGESNEQFF
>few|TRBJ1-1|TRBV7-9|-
TGTGCCAGCAGCTTAGAGCAGTACACTGAAGCTTTCTTT
CASSLEQYTEAFF
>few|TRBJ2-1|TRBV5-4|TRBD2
TGTGCCAGCAGCTTGGATGGGGGGGTAGCGGGAGATTCCGCCTACAATGAGCAGTTCTTC
CASSLDGGVAGDSAYNEQFF
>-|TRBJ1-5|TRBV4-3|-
TGCGCCAGCAGCCAGGATGGGGATAGCAATCAGCCCCAGCATTTT
CASSQDGDSNQPQHF
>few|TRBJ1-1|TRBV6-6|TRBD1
TGTGCCAGCAGTTTTGAGACAGGGGCGAACACTGAAGCTTTCTTT
CASSFETGANTEAFF
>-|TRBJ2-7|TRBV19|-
TGTGCCAGTAGTATAACCGGACAGAGCTACGAGCAGTACTTC
CASSITGQSYEQYF
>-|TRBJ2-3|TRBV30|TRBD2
TGTGCCTGGAGTGTAGGTTTCCGGACTAGCGGATACACAGATACGCAGTATTTT
CAWSVGFRTSGYTDTQYF
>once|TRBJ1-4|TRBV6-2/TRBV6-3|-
TGTGCCAGCAGTCCCGGGGATGAAAAACTGTTTTTT
CASSPGDEKLFF
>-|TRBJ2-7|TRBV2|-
TGTGCCAGCAGGCCCGTTTCTTACGAGCAGTACTTC
CASRPVSYEQYF
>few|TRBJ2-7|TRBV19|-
TGTGCCAGTAGTATTACCGGCAGTCCCGCAAGCGAGCAGTACTTC
CASSITGSPASEQYF